This T cell receptor beta chain was obtained from a study of T cell responses to AZD1222 COVID-19 vaccine. To note about this clone: Its cognate antigen is unknown.

Study findings and constraints: Spike-specific TCR breadth and depth rose after two AZD1222 doses. Repertoire sampling was restricted to post-peak T cell response timepoints. Seropositive status at baseline applied to only 6 or 7 AZD1222 recipients.

Here immunoSEQ multiplex PCR was the method, and the copy in TCRdb shows in-frame clones only, minus some. The sample records approximately 180,000 clones, 80% to 95% being singletons. This CDR3 comprises 13 residues. V lost 3 bases, J lost 6 bases, and 8 bases lay in between. Germline CDR1 reads KGHDR; CDR2 reads SFDVKD. The specimen was peripheral blood, collected on day 0 of AZD1222 vaccination. V is TRBV24-1 and J is TRBJ2-1; maybe TRBD2 (6 bases). The sequence was obtained from an adult in good health. The CDR3 DNA reads TGTGCCACCAGTGATGGGGACTCCAATGAGCAGTTCTTC. Its translation is CATSDGDSNEQFF.